This T cell receptor (beta chain) came from a study of blood T cell repertoires in COVID-19. CDR3 length equals 12 residues. V shed 6 bases and J shed 3 bases, with 9 bases lying between them. Germline CDR1 SQVTM, CDR2 ANQGSEA. In the original analysis: From reference gene primer amplification, estimates of nucleated cell counts were derived. Measured with immunoSEQ multiplex PCR; TCRdb has only the in-frame clones, and not every one. V and J calls plus clone size are reproduced from that table; the DNA served to infer D and trimming. The data contain approximately 97,000 clones, 88% of them singletons.

V is TRBV29-1 and J is TRBJ2-1; D is undetermined. The sequenced sample was peripheral blood. This TCR was recovered from a middle-aged man with COVID-19, enrolled during active disease. CDR3 bases: TGCAGCGTGGCGGCCCTCTACAATGAGCAGTTCTTC. Translation: CSVAALYNEQFF.